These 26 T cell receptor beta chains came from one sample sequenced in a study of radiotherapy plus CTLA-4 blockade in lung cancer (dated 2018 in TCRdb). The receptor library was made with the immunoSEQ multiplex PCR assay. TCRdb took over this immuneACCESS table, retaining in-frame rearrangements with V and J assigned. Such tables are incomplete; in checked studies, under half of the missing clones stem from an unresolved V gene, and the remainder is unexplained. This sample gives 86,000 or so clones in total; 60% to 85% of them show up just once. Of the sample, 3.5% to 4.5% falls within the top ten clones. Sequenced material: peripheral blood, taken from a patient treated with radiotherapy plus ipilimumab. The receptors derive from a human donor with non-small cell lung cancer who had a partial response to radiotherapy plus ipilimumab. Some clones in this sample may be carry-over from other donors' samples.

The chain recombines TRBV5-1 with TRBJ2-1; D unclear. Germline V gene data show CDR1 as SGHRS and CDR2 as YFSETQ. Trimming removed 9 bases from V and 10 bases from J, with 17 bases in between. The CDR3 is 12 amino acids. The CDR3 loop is CATMGTPNEQFF. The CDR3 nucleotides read TGCGCCACCATGGGCACTCCAAACGAGCAGTTCTTC.

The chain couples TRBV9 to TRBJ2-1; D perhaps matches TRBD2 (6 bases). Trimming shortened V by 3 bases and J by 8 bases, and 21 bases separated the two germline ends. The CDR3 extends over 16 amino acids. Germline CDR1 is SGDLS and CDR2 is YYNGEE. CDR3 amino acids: CASSAGRLGTVDEQFF. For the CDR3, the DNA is TGTGCCAGCAGCGCAGGGCGACTAGGGACCGTGGATGAGCAGTTCTTC.

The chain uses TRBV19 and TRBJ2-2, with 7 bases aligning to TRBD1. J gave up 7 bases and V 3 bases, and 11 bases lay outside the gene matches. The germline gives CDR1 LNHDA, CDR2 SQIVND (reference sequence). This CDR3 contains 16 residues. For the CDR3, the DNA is TGTGCCAGTAGTATTCGAGACCCGGGACAGCACGGGGAGCTGTTTTTT. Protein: CASSIRDPGQHGELFF. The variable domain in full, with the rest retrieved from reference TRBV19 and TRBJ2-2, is DGGITQSPKYLFRKEGQNVTLSCEQNLNHDAMYWYRQDPGQGLRLIYYSQIVNDFQKGDIAEGYSVSREKKESFPLTVTSAQKNPTAFYLCASSIRDPGQHGELFFGEGSRLTVL.

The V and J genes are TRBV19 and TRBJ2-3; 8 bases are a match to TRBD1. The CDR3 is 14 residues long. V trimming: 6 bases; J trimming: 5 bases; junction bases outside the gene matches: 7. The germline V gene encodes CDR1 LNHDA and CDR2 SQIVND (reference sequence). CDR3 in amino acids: CASSGTGGIDTQYF. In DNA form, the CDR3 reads TGTGCCAGTAGCGGGACAGGTGGTATAGATACGCAGTATTTT.

CDR3 region: CASSPGDTEAFF. The DNA of the CDR3 is TGTGCCAGCAGTCCCGGGGACACTGAAGCTTTCTTT. The V and J genes are TRBV11-3 and TRBJ1-1; no firm D call. Trimming removed 6 bases at V and 3 bases at J, with 8 bases between. Germline CDR1 SGHNT, CDR2 YENEEA. The CDR3 is 12 amino acids.

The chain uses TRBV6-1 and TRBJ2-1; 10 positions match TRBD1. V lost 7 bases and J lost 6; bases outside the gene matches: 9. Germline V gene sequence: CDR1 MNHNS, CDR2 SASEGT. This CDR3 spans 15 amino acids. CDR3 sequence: CASNAVGQGSNEQFF. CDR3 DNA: TGTGCCAGCAACGCGGTGGGACAGGGGTCCAATGAGCAGTTCTTC.

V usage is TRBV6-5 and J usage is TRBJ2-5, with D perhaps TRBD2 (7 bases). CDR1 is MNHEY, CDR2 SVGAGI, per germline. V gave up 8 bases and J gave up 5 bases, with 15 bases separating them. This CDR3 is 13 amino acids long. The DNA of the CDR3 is TGTGCCAGCGGGGGCGGGAGTTCGGAGACCCAGTACTTC. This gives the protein CASGGGSSETQYF.

In nucleotides, the CDR3 is TGTGCCAGCAGCTTGGGATGGCAGGGGTTGACTCAGCCCCAGCATTTT. This encodes CASSLGWQGLTQPQHF. The chain recombines TRBV5-7 with TRBJ1-5; D might be TRBD1 (6 bases). TRBV5-7 is placed among ORFs of uncertain function. The ends were cut back, 0 bases at V and 6 bases at J, with 16 bases in the middle. This CDR3 contains 16 residues.

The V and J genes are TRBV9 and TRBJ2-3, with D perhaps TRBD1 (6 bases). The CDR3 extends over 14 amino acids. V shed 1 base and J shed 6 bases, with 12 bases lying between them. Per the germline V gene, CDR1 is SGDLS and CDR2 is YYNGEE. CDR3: CASSVQQGGDTQYF. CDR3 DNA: TGTGCCAGCAGCGTACAACAGGGTGGCGATACGCAGTATTTT.

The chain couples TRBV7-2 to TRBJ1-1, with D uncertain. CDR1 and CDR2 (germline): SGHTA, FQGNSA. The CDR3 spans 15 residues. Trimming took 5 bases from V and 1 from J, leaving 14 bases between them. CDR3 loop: CASSAFGSGNTEAFF. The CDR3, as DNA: TGTGCCAGCAGCGCCTTCGGGTCTGGGAACACTGAAGCTTTCTTT.

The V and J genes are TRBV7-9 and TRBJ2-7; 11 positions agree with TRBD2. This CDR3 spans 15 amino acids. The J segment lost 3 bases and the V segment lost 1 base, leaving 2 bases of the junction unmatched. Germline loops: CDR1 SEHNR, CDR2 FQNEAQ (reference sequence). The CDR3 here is CASSLGSGGGYEQYF. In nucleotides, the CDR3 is TGTGCCAGCAGCTTAGGTAGCGGGGGGGGCTACGAGCAGTACTTC.

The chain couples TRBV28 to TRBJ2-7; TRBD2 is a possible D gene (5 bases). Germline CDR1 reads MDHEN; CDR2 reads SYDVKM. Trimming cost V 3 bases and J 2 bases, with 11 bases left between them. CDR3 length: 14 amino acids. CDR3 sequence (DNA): TGTGCCAGCAGTTTCCCCGGGGTTACCTACGAGCAGTACTTC. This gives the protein CASSFPGVTYEQYF.

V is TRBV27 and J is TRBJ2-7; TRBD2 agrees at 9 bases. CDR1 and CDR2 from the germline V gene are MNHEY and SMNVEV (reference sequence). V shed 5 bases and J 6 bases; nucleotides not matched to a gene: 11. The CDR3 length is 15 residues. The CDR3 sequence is CASSGSGGHASEQYF. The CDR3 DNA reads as TGTGCCAGCAGTGGCAGCGGGGGGCATGCCTCCGAGCAGTACTTC.

CDR3 DNA sequence: TGTGCCAGCACCTTGGGCGTCGGGAAAGAGACCCAGTACTTC. Encoded protein: CASTLGVGKETQYF. The chain couples TRBV11-1 to TRBJ2-5, with a tentative D call TRBD2 (5 bases). Trimming removed 7 bases at V and 3 bases at J, with 15 bases between. This CDR3 spans 14 amino acids. Germline CDR1 and CDR2: SGHAT and FQDESV (reference sequence).

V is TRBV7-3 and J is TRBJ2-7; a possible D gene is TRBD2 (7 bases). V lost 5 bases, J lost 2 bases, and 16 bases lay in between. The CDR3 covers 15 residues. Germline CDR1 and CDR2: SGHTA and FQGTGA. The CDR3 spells CASSRRGGGPYEQYF. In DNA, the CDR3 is TGTGCCAGCAGCCGACGGGGCGGGGGCCCCTACGAGCAGTACTTC.

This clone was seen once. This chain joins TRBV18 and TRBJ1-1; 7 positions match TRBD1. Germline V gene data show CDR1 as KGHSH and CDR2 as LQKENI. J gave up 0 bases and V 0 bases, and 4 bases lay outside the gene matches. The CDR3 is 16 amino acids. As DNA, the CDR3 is TGTGCCAGCTCACCACCCGGGACAGTAATGAACACTGAAGCTTTCTTT. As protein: CASSPPGTVMNTEAFF. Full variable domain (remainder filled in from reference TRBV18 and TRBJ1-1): NAGVMQNPRHLVRRRGQEARLRCSPMKGHSHVYWYRQLPEEGLKFMVYLQKENIIDESGMPKERFSAEFPKEGPSILRIQQVVRGDSAAYFCASSPPGTVMNTEAFFGQGTRLTVV.

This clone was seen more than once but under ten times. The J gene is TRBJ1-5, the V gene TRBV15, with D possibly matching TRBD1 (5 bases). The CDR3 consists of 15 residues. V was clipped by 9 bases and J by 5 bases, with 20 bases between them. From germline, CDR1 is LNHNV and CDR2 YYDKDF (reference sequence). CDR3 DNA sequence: TGTGCCACGAGGGGCGGGGGAGGTAAGGATCAGCCCCAGCATTTT. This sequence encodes CATRGGGGKDQPQHF.

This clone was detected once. CDR3 nucleotide sequence: TGTGCCAGCTCCCGGGACAGGGGGCTCTCTGGCTTCAATGAGCAGTTCTTC. This translates into CASSRDRGLSGFNEQFF. V is TRBV2 and J is TRBJ2-1; 12 bases match TRBD1. The CDR3 loop spans 17 amino acids. Germline assignment: CDR1 SNHLY and CDR2 FYNNEI. V lost 8 bases to trimming and J lost 6 bases; unmatched junction nucleotides: 14.

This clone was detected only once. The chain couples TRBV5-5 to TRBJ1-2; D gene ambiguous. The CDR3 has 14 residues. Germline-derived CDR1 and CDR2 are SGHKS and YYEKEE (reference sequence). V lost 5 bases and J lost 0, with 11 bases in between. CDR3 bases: TGTGCCAGCAGTCGCGACAACGCTAACTATGGCTACACCTTC. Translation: CASSRDNANYGYTF.

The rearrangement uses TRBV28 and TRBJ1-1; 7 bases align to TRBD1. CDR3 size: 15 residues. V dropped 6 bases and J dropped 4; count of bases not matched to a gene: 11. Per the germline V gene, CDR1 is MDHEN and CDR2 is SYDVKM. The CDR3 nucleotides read TGTGCCAGCAGCTGGATCGAGGGGGCGCTCACTGAAGCTTTCTTT. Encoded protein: CASSWIEGALTEAFF. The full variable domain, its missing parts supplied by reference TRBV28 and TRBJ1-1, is DVKVTQSSRYLVKRTGEKVFLECVQDMDHENMFWYRQDPGLGLRLIYFSYDVKMKEKGDIPEGYSVSREKKERFSLILESASTNQTSMYLCASSWIEGALTEAFFGQGTRLTVV.

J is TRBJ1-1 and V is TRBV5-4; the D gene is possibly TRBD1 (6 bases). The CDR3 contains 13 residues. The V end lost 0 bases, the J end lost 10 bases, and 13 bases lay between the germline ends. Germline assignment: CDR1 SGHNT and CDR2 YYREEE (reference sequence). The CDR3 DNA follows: TGTGCCAGCAGCTTGGATCGGCAGGGGATAGCTTTCTTT. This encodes CASSLDRQGIAFF.

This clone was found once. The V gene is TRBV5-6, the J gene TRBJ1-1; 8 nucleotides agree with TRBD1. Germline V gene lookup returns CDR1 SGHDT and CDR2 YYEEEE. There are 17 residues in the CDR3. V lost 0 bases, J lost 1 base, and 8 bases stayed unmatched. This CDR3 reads CASSLGTGGHRNTEAFF. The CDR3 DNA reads TGTGCCAGCAGCTTGGGTACAGGGGGTCACAGGAACACTGAAGCTTTCTTT.

The CDR3 sequence: CASGGAPGTGGSGANVLTF. CDR3 DNA: TGTGCCAGCGGAGGGGCCCCGGGGACAGGGGGCTCTGGGGCCAACGTCCTGACTTTC. This chain links TRBV28 with TRBJ2-6, with 11 bases identical to TRBD1. Germline CDR1 and CDR2: MDHEN and SYDVKM. The CDR3 is 19 amino acids. With V trimmed by 8 bases and J by 0 bases, 12 bases remained unmatched.

CDR3 sequence: CASRRQPNTGELFF. As DNA, the CDR3 is TGTGCCAGCAGGAGACAGCCGAACACCGGGGAGCTGTTTTTT. J is TRBJ2-2 and V is TRBV6-6; a possible D gene is TRBD1 (5 bases). Germline assignment: CDR1 MNHNY and CDR2 SVGAGI (reference sequence). The V end was cut by 6 bases, the J end by 0 bases, with 8 bases between. The CDR3 extends over 14 amino acids.

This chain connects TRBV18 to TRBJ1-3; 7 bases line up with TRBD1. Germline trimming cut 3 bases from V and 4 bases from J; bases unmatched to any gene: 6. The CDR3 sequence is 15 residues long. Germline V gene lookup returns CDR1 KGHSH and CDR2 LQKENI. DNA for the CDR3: TGTGCCAGCTCACCCAGACAGGGCTCGGGAAACACCATATATTTT. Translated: CASSPRQGSGNTIYF.

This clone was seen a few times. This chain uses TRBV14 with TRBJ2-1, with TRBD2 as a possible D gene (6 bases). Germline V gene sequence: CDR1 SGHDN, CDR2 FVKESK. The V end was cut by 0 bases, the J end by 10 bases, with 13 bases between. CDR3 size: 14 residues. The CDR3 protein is CASSQDSRAGEQFF. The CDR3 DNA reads TGTGCCAGCAGCCAAGATAGTAGGGCGGGGGAGCAGTTCTTC.